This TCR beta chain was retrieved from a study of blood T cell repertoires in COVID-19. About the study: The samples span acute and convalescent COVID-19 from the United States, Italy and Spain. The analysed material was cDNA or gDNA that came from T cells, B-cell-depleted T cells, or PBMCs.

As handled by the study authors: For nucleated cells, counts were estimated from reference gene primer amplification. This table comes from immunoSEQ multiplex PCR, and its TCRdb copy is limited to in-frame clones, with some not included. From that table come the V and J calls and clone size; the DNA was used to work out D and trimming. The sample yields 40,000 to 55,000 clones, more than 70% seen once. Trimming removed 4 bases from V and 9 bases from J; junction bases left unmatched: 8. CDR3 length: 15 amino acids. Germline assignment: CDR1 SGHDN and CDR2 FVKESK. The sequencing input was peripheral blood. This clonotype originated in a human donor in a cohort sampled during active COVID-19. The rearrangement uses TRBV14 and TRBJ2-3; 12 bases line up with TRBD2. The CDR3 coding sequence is TGTGCCAGCAGCCCAGGACTAGCGGGGACAAGCACGCAGTATTTT. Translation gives CASSPGLAGTSTQYF.